Sequencing of this T cell receptor beta chain was carried out in a study of T cell responses to AZD1222 COVID-19 vaccine. Whole-study results and caveats: Most donors were white British and more were female, and clonal diversity was possibly underestimated. There were vaccine-associated CD4 TCRs across spike, dominant at 160-218 and 743-854. Baseline seropositivity characterized only a handful of AZD1222 recipients.

The CDR3 runs 16 residues. The V gene's germline CDR1 is MNHNS and CDR2 SASEGT. Trimming took 3 bases from V and 5 from J, leaving 17 bases between them. This clone has only one observation. The antigen remains undetermined. The repertoire was sequenced with immunoSEQ multiplex PCR; TCRdb's copy has only in-frame clones and lacks some. This table has roughly 110,000 clones, almost 90% appearing once. The chain recombines TRBV6-1 with TRBJ2-1; no clear D gene. The starting material was peripheral blood, obtained on day 0 of AZD1222 vaccination. The receptor comes from an adult in good health. Written as DNA, the CDR3 is TGTGCCAGCAGTGACCTAAGAGCGATTCCTCACAATGAGCAGTTCTTC. Its translation: CASSDLRAIPHNEQFF.